This T cell receptor beta chain originates from a study of immune heterogeneity within non-small cell lung tumors. General study findings and limits: Local tumor mutational burden correlated moderately but significantly with local T-cell clonality (R around 0.33).

Multiplex PCR relied on 32 V and 13 J primers to amplify TCR beta CDR3. A single record per CDR3 protein comes from TCRdb applying MiXCR to the multiplex PCR reads. The sample consists of 1,900 or so distinct CDR3 sequences, 30% of them appearing once. Bulk tumor genomic DNA served as template, at roughly 600 ng per sample. While surgery was under way, several biopsies spaced far apart were taken per primary tumor. The study enrolled patients with untreated, newly diagnosed non-small cell lung cancer who underwent curative surgery. Looked up from germline, CDR1 is SGHAT and CDR2 is FQNNGV. V gave up 5 bases and J gave up 4 bases, with 12 bases separating them. The CDR3 extends over 14 amino acids. This clonotype was picked up a small number of times. Its antigen is unknown.

The specimen was lung tumor tissue. The chain combines TRBV11-2 with TRBJ2-1; TRBD1 might be the D (5 bases). This receptor was taken from a woman aged 50 to 60 with non-small cell lung cancer. CDR3: CASSPLTVYNEQFF. In DNA form, the CDR3 reads TGTGCCAGCAGCCCGCTGACAGTATACAATGAGCAGTTCTTC.